The following is a T cell receptor beta chain sequence with its context. Its antigen is not yet known. Qualities for individual bases were not recorded, and no much larger clone is one base off. The record originates from a study of human T cells and chemical hapten exposure (dated by TCRdb to the early 2020s). General notes on the study: For sensitization, 2% DPC in acetone was applied to an approximately 2 cm by approximately 2 cm area of upper inner arm skin. Libraries were combined into a pool for sequencing, and differences in TCR yield between samples came mainly from small differences in library volumes within the pool. Peripheral blood TCR repertoire changes were tracked in vivo in alopecia patients during primary and secondary sensitization to the hapten diphenylcyclopropenone (DPC). Blood samples were taken from patients before sensitization (week 0) and at 2, 6 and about 24 weeks after DPC sensitization. The patient cohort, mostly female, included alopecia areata with under or over 50% scalp involvement, alopecia totalis and alopecia universalis. Patch tests used Finn chambers with 0.01% DPC on the upper back, scored after 6 days by International Contact Dermatitis Research Group standards. For TCR sequencing, blood came from 25 to 35 alopecia patients at anywhere from one to four time points (pre-sensitization, 2, 6 and 24 weeks). Patients additionally received weekly therapeutic DPC doses to the scalp throughout the roughly 25-week study period. Overall study outcomes, separate from this receptor: All patients had alopecia, a presumed autoimmune disease, so their immune response might differ from that of healthy individuals. No change with DPC sensitization was found in the number of TCRs above 1 in 1000 frequency, and no evidence of global repertoire structure alterations was found. After repeated subsampling, changes were observed in the strength of the expansion versus patch-test correlation and in the threshold at which the correlation became significant. Significantly more large CDR3 similarity clusters were formed by expanded TCRs than by pre-sensitization or healthy control sets, consistent with antigen-driven responses. Patch test score was positively correlated with the number of PT1 expanded TCRs, with significance at thresholds 8, 16 and 32 but not at 4.

The time point label, as the study defines it: patch test 2, 6 weeks after DPC sensitization. The meaning of the sample's treatment or condition label: therapeutic diphenylcyclopropenone sensitization with weekly scalp DPC. At every patch-test visit, the blood draw took place before the patch test was put on. Patients were eligible if aged 18 to 70, diagnosed with alopecia and judged suitable for DPC therapy, and pregnant patients were excluded. Total RNA was extracted from unfractionated whole blood collected in Tempus Blood RNA tubes. Trimming costs V 5 bases and J 8 bases, and their ends lie 16 bases apart. Looking up the germline V gene (reference sequence) yields CDR1 LNHDA and CDR2 SQIVND. The CDR3, cysteine through phenylalanine, is 14 amino acids long. The read is trimmed to its CDR3 DNA, 42 bases read in frame from base 1. The library was made by RACE. TCRdb lists the instrument as NextSeq 500. During library preparation, unique molecular identifiers were attached to individual cDNA molecules so that TCRs could be counted in a quantitative, reproducible way. Each blood RNA sample was used to sequence both TCR alpha and TCR beta chains. The authors' pipeline ran thus. Samples had a median of about 96,000 TCRs, with a range from roughly 23,224 to 700,000. V, J and CDR3 annotation of the TCR reads was performed with the Decombinator software suite. To make PS versus PT1 abundance plots, every sample was subsampled to the same number of TCRs (28,000). TCRs were defined as expanded if absent before sensitization and observed at least eight times at the 2-week time point. TCRdb handled the public reads itself, with Q25 trimming in fastp and clone calling in MiXCR, and kept productive beta chains. One record per CDR3 amino acid sequence lists the most common genes and DNA. Here the V and J calls rest on TCRdb's processing, not on the authors' analysis. The sample has approximately 100,000 distinct CDR3 sequences on record, roughly a tenth of them singletons. The ten largest clonotypes hold around 3% of the sample.

This receptor chain uses TRBV19 and TRBJ2-4; TRBD2 is a possible D gene, resting on 6 matching bases. This TCR derives from a woman in her thirties or forties with alopecia areata. Some clones in this sample may be carry-over from other donors' samples. Here the sequenced sample was whole blood, taken in connection with sensitization to the hapten diphenylcyclopropenone (DPC). CDR3 loop: CASSGGVGNDIQYF. DNA sequence: TGTGCCAGTAGTGGCGGGGTTGGTAATGACATTCAGTACTTC.